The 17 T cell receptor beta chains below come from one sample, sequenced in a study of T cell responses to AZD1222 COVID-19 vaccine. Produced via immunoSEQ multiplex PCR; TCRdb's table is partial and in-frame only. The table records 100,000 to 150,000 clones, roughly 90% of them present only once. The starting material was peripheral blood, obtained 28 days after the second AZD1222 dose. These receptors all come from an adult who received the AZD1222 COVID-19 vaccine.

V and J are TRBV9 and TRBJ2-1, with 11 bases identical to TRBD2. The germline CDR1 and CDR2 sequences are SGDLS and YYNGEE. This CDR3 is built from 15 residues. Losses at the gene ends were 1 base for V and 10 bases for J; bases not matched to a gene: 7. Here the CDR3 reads CASSVSSGRPGEQFF. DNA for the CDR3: TGTGCCAGCAGCGTATCTAGCGGGAGGCCCGGGGAGCAGTTCTTC.

CDR3 sequence reads: CASSLLATGGRNQPQHF. For the CDR3, the DNA is TGTGCCAGCAGCTTGTTGGCGACAGGGGGCAGAAATCAGCCCCAGCATTTT. The chain combines TRBV5-6 with TRBJ1-5; TRBD1 aligns across 10 bases. In germline, CDR1 is SGHDT, CDR2 YYEEEE. CDR3 length: 17 residues. Trimming at V came to 1 base and at J to 4 bases, leaving 8 bases not matched to a gene. The variable domain in full, with the rest retrieved from reference TRBV5-6 and TRBJ1-5, is DAGVTQSPTHLIKTRGQQVTLRCSPKSGHDTVSWYQQALGQGPQFIFQYYEEEERQRGNFPDRFSGHQFPNYSSELNVNALLLGDSALYLCASSLLATGGRNQPQHFGDGTRLSIL.

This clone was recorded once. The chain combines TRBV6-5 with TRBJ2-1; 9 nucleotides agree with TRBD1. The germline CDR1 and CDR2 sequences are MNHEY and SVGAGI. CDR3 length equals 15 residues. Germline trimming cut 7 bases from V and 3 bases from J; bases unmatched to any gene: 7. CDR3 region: CASIQRTGDYNEQFF. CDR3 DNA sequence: TGTGCCAGCATCCAGAGGACAGGGGACTACAATGAGCAGTTCTTC.

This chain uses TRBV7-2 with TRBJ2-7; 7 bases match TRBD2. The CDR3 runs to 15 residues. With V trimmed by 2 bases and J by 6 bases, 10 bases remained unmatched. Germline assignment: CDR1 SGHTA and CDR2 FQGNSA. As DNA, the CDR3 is TGTGCCAGCAGCTTATGGGGAGGGAGCCCTGGCGAGCAGTACTTC. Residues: CASSLWGGSPGEQYF. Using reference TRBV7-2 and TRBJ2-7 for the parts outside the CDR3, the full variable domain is GAGVSQSPSNKVTEKGKDVELRCDPISGHTALYWYRQSLGQGLEFLIYFQGNSAPDKSGLPSDRFSAERTGGSVSTLTIQRTQQEDSAVYLCASSLWGGSPGEQYFGPGTRLTVT.

CDR3 in amino acids: CASRPSGSGANVLTF. The CDR3 coding sequence is TGTGCCAGTAGGCCATCAGGGTCTGGGGCCAACGTCCTGACTTTC. This sequence joins TRBV19 and TRBJ2-6, with D maybe TRBD1 (5 bases). The V end lost 6 bases, the J end lost 1 base, and 10 bases lay between the germline ends. CDR3 size: 15 residues. Germline assignment: CDR1 LNHDA and CDR2 SQIVND (reference sequence).

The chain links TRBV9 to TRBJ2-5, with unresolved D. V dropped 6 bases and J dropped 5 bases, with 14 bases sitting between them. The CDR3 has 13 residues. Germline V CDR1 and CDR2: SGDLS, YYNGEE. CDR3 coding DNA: TGTGCCAGCACCGGCGGCAGCGAGGAGACCCAGTACTTC. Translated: CASTGGSEETQYF.

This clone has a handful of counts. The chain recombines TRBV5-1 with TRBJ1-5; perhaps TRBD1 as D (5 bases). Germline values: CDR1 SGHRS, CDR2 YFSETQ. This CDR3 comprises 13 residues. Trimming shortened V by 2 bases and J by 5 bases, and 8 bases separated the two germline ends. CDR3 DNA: TGCGCCAGCAGCTTTGAAGGGGATCAGCCCCAGCATTTT. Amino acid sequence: CASSFEGDQPQHF. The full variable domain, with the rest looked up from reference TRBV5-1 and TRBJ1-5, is KAGVTQTPRYLIKTRGQQVTLSCSPISGHRSVSWYQQTPGQGLQFLFEYFSETQRNKGNFPGRFSGRQFSNSRSEMNVSTLELGDSALYLCASSFEGDQPQHFGDGTRLSIL.

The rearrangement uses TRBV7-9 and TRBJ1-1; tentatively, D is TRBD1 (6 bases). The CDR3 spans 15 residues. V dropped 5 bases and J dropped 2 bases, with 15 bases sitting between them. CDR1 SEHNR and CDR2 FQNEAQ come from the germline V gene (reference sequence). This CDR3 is CASSQPTGFNTEAFF. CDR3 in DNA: TGTGCCAGCAGCCAGCCGACAGGTTTCAACACTGAAGCTTTCTTT.

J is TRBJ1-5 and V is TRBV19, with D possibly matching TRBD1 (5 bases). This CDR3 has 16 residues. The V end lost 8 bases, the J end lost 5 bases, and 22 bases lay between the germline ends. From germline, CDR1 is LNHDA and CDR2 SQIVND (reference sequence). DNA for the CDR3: TGTGCCAGTGGACCCCTTGGGGCAGGGAACTATCAGCCCCAGCATTTT. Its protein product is CASGPLGAGNYQPQHF. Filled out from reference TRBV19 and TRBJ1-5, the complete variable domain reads DGGITQSPKYLFRKEGQNVTLSCEQNLNHDAMYWYRQDPGQGLRLIYYSQIVNDFQKGDIAEGYSVSREKKESFPLTVTSAQKNPTAFYLCASGPLGAGNYQPQHFGDGTRLSIL.

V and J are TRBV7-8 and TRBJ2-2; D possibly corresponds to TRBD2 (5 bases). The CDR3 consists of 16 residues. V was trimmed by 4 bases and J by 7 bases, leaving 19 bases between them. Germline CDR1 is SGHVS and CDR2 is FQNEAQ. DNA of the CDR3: TGTGCCAGCAGCTCCTTTGTTGGGAGTTCTAACGGGGAGCTGTTTTTT. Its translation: CASSSFVGSSNGELFF.

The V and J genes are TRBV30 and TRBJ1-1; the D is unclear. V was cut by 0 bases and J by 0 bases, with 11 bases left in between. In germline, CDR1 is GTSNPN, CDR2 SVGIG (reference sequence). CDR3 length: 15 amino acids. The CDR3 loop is CAWSVARPLNTEAFF. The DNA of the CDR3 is TGTGCCTGGAGTGTAGCGAGACCCCTGAACACTGAAGCTTTCTTT.

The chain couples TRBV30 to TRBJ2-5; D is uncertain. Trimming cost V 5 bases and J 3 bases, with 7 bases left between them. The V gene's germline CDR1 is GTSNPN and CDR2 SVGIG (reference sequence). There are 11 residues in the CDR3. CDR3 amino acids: CAWGTKETQYF. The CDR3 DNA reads TGTGCCTGGGGAACCAAAGAGACCCAGTACTTC.

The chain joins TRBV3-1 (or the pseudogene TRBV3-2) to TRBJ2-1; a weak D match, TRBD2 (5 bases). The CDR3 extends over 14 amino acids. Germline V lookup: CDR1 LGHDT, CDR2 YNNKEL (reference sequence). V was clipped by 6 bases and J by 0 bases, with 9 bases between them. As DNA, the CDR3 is TGTGCCAGCAGGAGGGCCCTCTCCTACAATGAGCAGTTCTTC. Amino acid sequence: CASRRALSYNEQFF.

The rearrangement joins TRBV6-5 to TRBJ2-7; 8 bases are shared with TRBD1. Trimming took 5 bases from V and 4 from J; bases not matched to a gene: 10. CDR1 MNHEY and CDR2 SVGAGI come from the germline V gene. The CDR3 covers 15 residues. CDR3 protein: CASSTTGGGEYEQYF. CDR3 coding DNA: TGTGCCAGCAGTACTACAGGGGGAGGTGAGTACGAGCAGTACTTC.

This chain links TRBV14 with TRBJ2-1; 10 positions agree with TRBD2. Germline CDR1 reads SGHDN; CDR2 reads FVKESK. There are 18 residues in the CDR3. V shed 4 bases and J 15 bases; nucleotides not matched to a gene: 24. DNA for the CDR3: TGTGCCAGCAGCCGCCGACAGGGCGCTAGCGGGAGAAGGGAGTGGCGGTTCTTC. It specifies CASSRRQGASGRREWRFF.

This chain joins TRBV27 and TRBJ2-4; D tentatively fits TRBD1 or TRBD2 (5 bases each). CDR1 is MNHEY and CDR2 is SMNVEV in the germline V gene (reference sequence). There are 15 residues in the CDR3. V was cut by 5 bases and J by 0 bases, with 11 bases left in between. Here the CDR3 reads CASSLGTGAKNIQYF. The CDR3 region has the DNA TGTGCCAGCAGTCTGGGGACGGGAGCCAAAAACATTCAGTACTTC.

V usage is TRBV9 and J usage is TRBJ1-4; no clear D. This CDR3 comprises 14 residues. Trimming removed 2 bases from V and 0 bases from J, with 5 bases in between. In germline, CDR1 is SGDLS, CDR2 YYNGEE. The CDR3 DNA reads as TGTGCCAGCAGCGTTACAGCAACTAATGAAAAACTGTTTTTT. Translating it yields CASSVTATNEKLFF.